This T cell receptor (beta chain) was recorded in a study of T cells in Graves' hyperthyroidism and ophthalmopathy. Between the trimmed V and J ends, which lost 3 bases and 2 bases, there was a span of 7 bases. CDR1 and CDR2 (germline): SQVTM, ANQGSEA. The CDR3 has 12 amino acids. From RNA transcripts, TCR beta CDR3 regions were amplified. TCR CDR3 underwent first-round RT-PCR with the HTBI primer set. TCRdb passed the multiplex PCR reads through MiXCR, listing each CDR3 protein once. This table holds 550,000 to 700,000 distinct CDR3 sequences, around 42% found once. V is TRBV29-1 and J is TRBJ2-5; no definite D call. Material: peripheral blood or thyroid tissue (not recorded which). The TCR comes from an adult woman with Graves' disease, either hyperthyroidism or ophthalmopathy (not recorded which). The DNA of the CDR3 is TGCAGCGTTGAGCGGTGGCAAGAGACCCAGTACTTC. Translation: CSVERWQETQYF.